One TCR beta chain is described in this entry. The germline V gene has CDR1 SGHDT and CDR2 YYEEEE. V shed 4 bases and J 3 bases; nucleotides not matched to a gene: 16. The CDR3 is 18 residues long. Data came from immunoSEQ multiplex PCR; TCRdb stores just in-frame clones and leaves some out. The repertoire includes tens of thousands of clones, approximately 85% of them detected once, and around 7.1% sits in the top ten. This record comes from a study of control samples from healthy donors and cancer patients. The rearrangement uses TRBV5-6 and TRBJ1-2, with 9 positions matching TRBD1. The material sequenced was PBMCs. The TCR comes from a woman aged 55-75 years with head and neck cancer. Written as DNA, the CDR3 is TGTGCCAGCAGCCCTCCCCCGGGACAGGGCTCTGTGGACTATGGCTACACCTTC. This encodes CASSPPPGQGSVDYGYTF.